These 30 T cell receptor beta chains share one sample of origin, sequenced in a study of CD8 T cells in Susac syndrome. Random hexamers were used to reverse transcribe roughly 0.5 to 1 ug of RNA. TCRdb ran MiXCR on the immunoSEQ multiplex PCR reads and lists one entry per CDR3 protein. This sample has about 120,000 distinct CDR3 sequences; less than 95% occur once, and the top ten carry 0.095% to 0.1%. Sequencing input: CD4+ T cells from PBMCs. These receptors were collected from a human donor in good health.

DNA of the CDR3: TGTGCCAGCAGCCAAGGGGGGAACACTGAAGCTTTCTTT. Amino acids: CASSQGGNTEAFF. The J gene is TRBJ1-1, the V gene TRBV3-1; D gene uncertain. Germline assignment: CDR1 LGHDT and CDR2 YNNKEL (reference sequence). Trimming removed 1 base at V and 1 base at J, with 4 bases between. This CDR3 is 13 amino acids long.

The chain is built from TRBV18 and TRBJ2-2, with 9 bases identical to TRBD1. There are 15 residues in the CDR3. The V segment lost 0 bases and the J segment 6 bases; nucleotides outside the gene matches: 2. Germline V gene lookup returns CDR1 KGHSH and CDR2 LQKENI. The CDR3 DNA is TGTGCCAGCTCACCACCGAGGACAGGGGCCGGGGAGCTGTTTTTT. Residues: CASSPPRTGAGELFF.

This clonotype was found once. This chain links TRBV9 with TRBJ2-2; 8 nucleotides agree with TRBD2. This CDR3 has 15 residues. Per the germline V gene, CDR1 is SGDLS and CDR2 is YYNGEE. V dropped 4 bases and J dropped 3; count of bases not matched to a gene: 5. The CDR3 DNA sequence: TGTGCCAGCAGCACGCGGGGGGTTGACACCGGGGAGCTGTTTTTT. Its translation: CASSTRGVDTGELFF.

This clonotype was counted once. One end of the junction is discordant with germline, which a read error may explain. The V call is TRBV7-2, the J call TRBJ2-3; 7 bases map to TRBD2. The CDR3 has 12 residues. The germline V gene has CDR1 SGHTA and CDR2 FQGNSA. CDR3 amino acids: CASSLGGGLRDF. CDR3 nucleotide sequence: TGTGCCAGCAGCTTAGGGGGGGGACTCCGGGATTTT.

The chain uses TRBV7-9 and TRBJ2-1; 10 bases match TRBD2. The CDR3 spans 16 residues. Germline CDR1 is SEHNR and CDR2 is FQNEAQ (reference sequence). The J segment lost 0 bases and the V segment lost 4 bases, leaving 3 bases of the junction unmatched. CDR3 nucleotide sequence: TGTGCCAGCAGCTCCCCTAGCGGGAGCTCCTACAATGAGCAGTTCTTC. Protein sequence: CASSSPSGSSYNEQFF.

The chain couples TRBV3-1 to TRBJ2-5, with a tentative D call TRBD2 (6 bases). The CDR3 length is 15 residues. The ends were cut back, 5 bases at V and 2 bases at J, with 15 bases in the middle. Germline CDR1 and CDR2: LGHDT and YNNKEL (reference sequence). This chain's CDR3 is CASSFPGLLQETQYF. CDR3 nucleotides: TGTGCCAGCAGCTTCCCGGGACTTCTACAAGAGACCCAGTACTTC.

CDR3 region: CASSVDLRTSGKDEQYF. In DNA form, the CDR3 reads TGTGCCAGCAGCGTAGATTTAAGGACTAGCGGGAAGGACGAGCAGTACTTC. V gene TRBV9 combines with J gene TRBJ2-7, with TRBD2 identical over 12 bases. The CDR3 is 17 residues long. J was trimmed by 5 bases and V by 0 bases; bases with no gene match: 9. Germline assignment: CDR1 SGDLS and CDR2 YYNGEE. The variable domain in full, completed from reference TRBV9 and TRBJ2-7, reads DSGVTQTPKHLITATGQRVTLRCSPRSGDLSVYWYQQSLDQGLQFLIQYYNGEERAKGNILERFSAQQFPDLHSELNLSSLELGDSALYFCASSVDLRTSGKDEQYFGPGTRLTVT.

The chain couples TRBV28 to TRBJ2-7; unclear D gene. There are 14 residues in the CDR3. The ends were cut back, 4 bases at V and 0 bases at J, with 10 bases in the middle. Germline V gene sequence: CDR1 MDHEN, CDR2 SYDVKM. The DNA of the CDR3 is TGTGCCAGCAGTTCCCCGCACAGCTCCTACGAGCAGTACTTC. Translated: CASSSPHSSYEQYF.

The chain joins TRBV7-6 to TRBJ2-2; 9 positions match TRBD1. The germline CDR1 and CDR2 sequences are SGHVS and FNYEAQ. The CDR3 is made up of 15 amino acids. With 5 bases clipped from V and 3 bases from J, the junction kept 4 bases outside the gene matches. CDR3 protein: CASSRGTGYTGELFF. The DNA of the CDR3 is TGTGCCAGCAGCCGCGGGACAGGGTACACCGGGGAGCTGTTTTTT. The variable domain in full, with the rest retrieved from reference TRBV7-6 and TRBJ2-2, is GAGVSQSPRYKVTKRGQDVALRCDPISGHVSLYWYRQALGQGPEFLTYFNYEAQQDKSGLPNDRFSAERPEGSISTLTIQRTEQRDSAMYRCASSRGTGYTGELFFGEGSRLTVL.

J is TRBJ2-7 and V is TRBV21-1; TRBD2, the table's D call, lacks a check against the DNA. TRBV21-1 is described as a pseudogene. The CDR3 spans 18 residues. The CDR3 is CASSKGVRNSGREHEQYF. The CDR3 DNA is TGTGCCAGCAGCAAAGGGGTCAGGAATAGCGGGAGGGAACACGAGCAGTACTTC.

The rearrangement uses TRBV5-1 and TRBJ2-2, with D perhaps matching TRBD2 (6 bases). Looked up from germline, CDR1 is SGHRS and CDR2 is YFSETQ. The V end lost 7 bases, the J end lost 8 bases, and 15 bases lay between the germline ends. CDR3 length equals 13 residues. The CDR3 loop reads CASRTGEWGELFF. The CDR3 coding sequence is TGCGCCAGCCGGACGGGAGAGTGGGGGGAGCTGTTTTTT.

The chain joins TRBV27 to TRBJ1-1; no definite D call. Trimming removed 6 bases from V and 8 bases from J, with 19 bases in between. CDR1 is MNHEY, CDR2 SMNVEV, per germline (reference sequence). The CDR3 contains 14 residues. The CDR3 bases are TGTGCCAGCAGAGGGTGGGGTACCAGTGGGGAAGCTTTCTTT. This sequence encodes CASRGWGTSGEAFF.

CDR3 nucleotide sequence: TGTGCCAGCACCCGGACGGGCACAGATACGCAGTATTTT. Translating it yields CASTRTGTDTQYF. V and J are TRBV7-6 and TRBJ2-3, with unresolved D. V was pared by 7 bases and J by 1 base, with 9 bases between. This CDR3 is 13 amino acids long. From germline, CDR1 is SGHVS and CDR2 FNYEAQ.

The CDR3 nucleotides read TGCAGTGCTAGAGATCCCAGGGCTGGAGAGCAGTTCTTC. Encoded protein: CSARDPRAGEQFF. This chain links TRBV20-1 with TRBJ2-1; D may be TRBD1 (5 bases). Germline V lookup: CDR1 DFQATT, CDR2 SNEGSKA (reference sequence). The V end lost 0 bases, the J end lost 10 bases, and 13 bases lay between the germline ends. The CDR3 is 13 residues long.

The J gene is TRBJ2-1, the V gene TRBV9; either TRBD1 or TRBD2 may fit D (5 bases each). Germline CDR1 SGDLS, CDR2 YYNGEE. This CDR3 has 14 amino acids. V dropped 3 bases and J dropped 9 bases, with 16 bases sitting between them. CDR3 sequence: CASSANALGGEQFF. As DNA, the CDR3 is TGTGCCAGCAGCGCCAACGCCCTTGGGGGTGAGCAGTTCTTC.

The chain is built from TRBV7-2 and TRBJ2-7, with TRBD1 identical over 9 bases. The CDR3 is 19 amino acids. Unmatched junction bases numbered 13, after V lost 1 base and J lost 0 bases. Germline CDR1 SGHTA, CDR2 FQGNSA. The CDR3 is CASSLVGNLGQGDSYEQYF. CDR3 sequence (DNA): TGTGCCAGCAGCTTAGTCGGGAACCTGGGACAGGGCGACTCCTACGAGCAGTACTTC.

The chain recombines TRBV19 with TRBJ1-5; possible D gene TRBD1, 5 bases. V was pared by 5 bases and J by 0 bases, with 11 bases between. Germline V gene sequence: CDR1 LNHDA, CDR2 SQIVND (reference sequence). The CDR3 is 15 residues long. The DNA of the CDR3 is TGTGCCAGTAGTCGGACACCCTATAGCAATCAGCCCCAGCATTTT. Protein sequence: CASSRTPYSNQPQHF.

The rearrangement joins TRBV20-1 to TRBJ1-1; D not certain. CDR3 length: 13 residues. Germline values: CDR1 DFQATT, CDR2 SNEGSKA (reference sequence). V lost 1 base to trimming and J lost 4 bases, with 10 bases between them. The CDR3 coding sequence is TGCAGTGCTAGAGGCCGGTCGGTCACTGAAGCTTTCTTT. Its translation: CSARGRSVTEAFF.

The rearrangement links TRBV29-1 to TRBJ2-1, with unresolved D. The CDR3 has 10 residues. Germline V lookup: CDR1 SQVTM, CDR2 ANQGSEA. V was cut by 4 bases and J by 5 bases, with 3 bases left in between. The DNA for the CDR3 is TGCAGCGTTGGGAACAATGAGCAGTTCTTC. Amino acids: CSVGNNEQFF.

The V and J genes are TRBV27 and TRBJ2-7; 8 nucleotides match TRBD2. The CDR3 spans 14 residues. J lost 2 bases, V lost 7 bases, and 7 bases had no gene match. Germline V gene lookup returns CDR1 MNHEY and CDR2 SMNVEV (reference sequence). The CDR3 region is CASTSRGGPYEQYF. As DNA, the CDR3 is TGTGCCAGCACCTCCCGGGGGGGGCCCTACGAGCAGTACTTC.

V is TRBV6-1 and J is TRBJ2-1; D tentatively fits TRBD1 or TRBD2 (5 bases each). Trimming cost V 7 bases and J 5 bases, with 15 bases left between them. CDR1 and CDR2 from the germline V gene are MNHNS and SASEGT. This CDR3 spans 14 amino acids. The chain's CDR3 is CASTPWGSDNEQFF. Written as DNA, the CDR3 is TGTGCCAGCACCCCGTGGGGGTCCGACAATGAGCAGTTCTTC.

V is TRBV6-5 and J is TRBJ2-3; tentative D call: TRBD2 (6 bases). The V and J ends lost 11 bases and 2 bases respectively, with 17 bases between them. In germline, CDR1 is MNHEY, CDR2 SVGAGI. CDR3 size: 14 residues. The CDR3 DNA reads as TGTGCCGCAAAGGCGGGACTCATCACAGATACGCAGTATTTT. Translation gives CAAKAGLITDTQYF.

The chain combines TRBV7-2 with TRBJ2-3; 10 bases align to TRBD2. Germline loops: CDR1 SGHTA, CDR2 FQGNSA. The CDR3 contains 15 residues. V trimming: 4 bases; J trimming: 2 bases; junction bases outside the gene matches: 3. As DNA, the CDR3 is TGTGCCAGCAGCTCTGGACTAGCGGTCACAGATACGCAGTATTTT. Translating gives CASSSGLAVTDTQYF. The whole variable domain, filled in from reference TRBV7-2 and TRBJ2-3, reads GAGVSQSPSNKVTEKGKDVELRCDPISGHTALYWYRQSLGQGLEFLIYFQGNSAPDKSGLPSDRFSAERTGGSVSTLTIQRTQQEDSAVYLCASSSGLAVTDTQYFGPGTRLTVL.

V usage is TRBV30 and J usage is TRBJ2-5; the D is unclear. This CDR3 has 11 amino acids. Germline lookup yields CDR1 GTSNPN and CDR2 SVGIG (reference sequence). The V end was cut by 0 bases, the J end by 2 bases, with 1 base between. CDR3 region: CAWSVQETQYF. The CDR3 DNA reads as TGTGCCTGGAGTGTACAAGAGACCCAGTACTTC.

This chain links TRBV29-1 with TRBJ2-7; 8 bases align to TRBD1. Germline V gene data show CDR1 as SQVTM and CDR2 as ANQGSEA. This CDR3 region has 14 residues. Trimming removed 4 bases from V and 6 bases from J; junction bases left unmatched: 11. CDR3 amino acids: CSVGGMTGAGEQYF. The CDR3 bases are TGCAGCGTTGGGGGGATGACAGGGGCCGGCGAGCAGTACTTC.

This clonotype was recorded once. The gene calls are TRBV4-2 and TRBJ1-1; 9 bases line up with TRBD1. Germline CDR1 reads LGHNA; CDR2 reads YNFKEQ. This CDR3 is built from 15 residues. V shed 4 bases and J 1 base; nucleotides not matched to a gene: 4. CDR3 loop: CASSREQGANTEAFF. Here the CDR3 DNA reads TGTGCCAGCAGCCGAGAACAGGGGGCGAACACTGAAGCTTTCTTT.

This chain uses TRBV6-1 with TRBJ2-3, with D possibly being TRBD2 (5 bases). The CDR3 loop spans 15 amino acids. The germline gives CDR1 MNHNS, CDR2 SASEGT. Trimming removed 3 bases at V and 2 bases at J, with 12 bases between. This CDR3 is CASSDLASSTDTQYF. The DNA of the CDR3 is TGTGCCAGCAGTGACCTAGCATCGTCCACAGATACGCAGTATTTT.

The rearrangement links TRBV6-1 to TRBJ2-6, with 8 bases lining up with TRBD1. Trimming at V came to 8 bases and at J to 0 bases, leaving 9 bases not matched to a gene. The CDR3 length is 17 residues. Per germline, CDR1 MNHNS and CDR2 SASEGT. The CDR3 spells CASGQGAVFSGANVLTF. DNA for the CDR3: TGTGCCAGCGGTCAGGGGGCTGTATTCTCTGGGGCCAACGTCCTGACTTTC.

This chain links TRBV20-1 with TRBJ1-5, with 7 positions matching TRBD1. J was trimmed by 10 bases and V by 5 bases; bases with no gene match: 14. The CDR3 spans 14 residues. In germline, CDR1 is DFQATT, CDR2 SNEGSKA (reference sequence). In nucleotides, the CDR3 is TGCAGTGCTGTCCTTCCGGGCGCAGGGGGACCCCAGCATTTT. It translates to CSAVLPGAGGPQHF.

V is TRBV9 and J is TRBJ2-1; 7 nucleotides match TRBD2. The CDR3 spans 14 residues. Germline trimming cut 0 bases from V and 6 bases from J; bases unmatched to any gene: 3. The germline CDR1 and CDR2 sequences are SGDLS and YYNGEE. The DNA of the CDR3 is TGTGCCAGCAGCGTAGAGCTAGCGGCCAATGAGCAGTTCTTC. Translation: CASSVELAANEQFF.